The source of this T cell receptor beta chain is a study of blood T cell repertoires in COVID-19. In the study overall: PBMCs, B-cell-depleted T cells, or T cells provided the cDNA or gDNA that made up the material.

Assay used: immunoSEQ multiplex PCR; TCRdb lists only in-frame clones, some missing. Here the sample spans 250,000 to 350,000 clones, about 90% being singletons. V shed 9 bases, J shed 3 bases, and the junction held 4 bases outside the gene matches. The CDR3 is 13 residues long. The chain combines TRBV12-3 or TRBV12-4 with TRBJ2-2; TRBD1 agrees at 7 bases. Input material: peripheral blood. The source of this sequence is a woman in her forties or fifties who had recovered from COVID-19. CDR3 nucleotide sequence: TGTGCCAGTACGACAGGGTACACCGGGGAGCTGTTTTTT. This translates into CASTTGYTGELFF.